This T cell receptor beta chain was documented in a study of T cells expressing NK-cell markers. Note on this clonotype: Its antigen is unknown.

Broader study findings: Each of a handful of donors carried dominant NKG2C+ clonotypes accounting for roughly 1.0-7.5% of CD8+ T cells.

From its re-call of the 5' RACE reads, TCRdb lists each CDR3 protein once, without DNA. The sample has about 260,000 distinct CDR3 sequences. This receptor was obtained from a man younger than 30 in good health. The sequenced sample was blood T cells: a sorted CD56 or NKG2C T cell subset, CD4+ or CD8+ T cells, or bulk PBMC T cells (not recorded which).

CDR3 loop: CASSLRGARVGLNEQFF. The chain employs TRBV12-3 or TRBV12-4 and TRBJ2-1; no DNA is available, so the TRBD2 call from TCRdb remains unchecked. The CDR3 totals 17 residues.